Below, one TCR beta chain is given with its context. Its antigen is not identified. The sample belongs to a study of cytotoxic CD8 clonotypes in ibrutinib-treated CLL. For the study at large: Patients attained about 25 partial and 2 complete responses; at median 68 months, 14 remained remitted while around 12 progressed. Response samples followed a median about 11 months of treatment, range 6 to 36.

Findings and caveats of the study: Baseline clonality, higher than in age-matched healthy donors, tracked circulating CD8+ T-cell counts. Public clonotypes were seen rarely and were contracted or stable on treatment.

Germline V lookup: CDR1 KGHSH, CDR2 LQKENI. The CDR3 spans 12 residues. The V end lost 2 bases, the J end lost 4 bases, and 5 bases lay between the germline ends. Here immunoSEQ multiplex PCR was the method, and the copy in TCRdb shows in-frame clones only, minus some. This sample has some 200,000 clones, with approximately 70% found just once. Sequenced here: PBMCs, sampled after 12 months of ibrutinib treatment. The TCR comes from a human donor with chronic lymphocytic leukemia. V gene TRBV18 combines with J gene TRBJ2-5; D may match TRBD1 or TRBD2 (5 bases each). The CDR3 DNA sequence: TGTGCCAGCTCACCAGGGGGAGAGACCCAGTACTTC. It yields the protein CASSPGGETQYF.